Presented here are 27 T cell receptor beta chains from one specimen sequenced in a study of blood T cell repertoires in COVID-19. This table comes from immunoSEQ multiplex PCR, and its TCRdb copy is limited to in-frame clones, with some not included. This table has around 190,000 clones, approximately 90% appearing once. The sequenced sample was peripheral blood. The receptors come from a man aged 50 to 59 with COVID-19, enrolled during active disease.

The chain is built from TRBV6-6 and TRBJ1-2, with D perhaps TRBD1 (6 bases). The ends were cut back, 8 bases at V and 6 bases at J, with 19 bases in the middle. Germline lookup yields CDR1 MNHNY and CDR2 SVGAGI (reference sequence). The CDR3 is 14 residues long. Here the CDR3 reads CASWPGDLFDGYTF. DNA for the CDR3: TGTGCCAGCTGGCCAGGGGATTTATTCGATGGCTACACCTTC.

The rearrangement uses TRBV10-3 and TRBJ2-1, with D maybe TRBD1 (5 bases). Germline lookup yields CDR1 ENHRY and CDR2 SYGVKD. V was clipped by 8 bases and J by 4 bases, with 12 bases between them. This CDR3 spans 13 amino acids. The CDR3: CAIGASTYNEQFF. CDR3 DNA sequence: TGTGCCATCGGGGCGAGTACATACAATGAGCAGTTCTTC.

This clone has more than one count but fewer than ten. V usage is TRBV28 and J usage is TRBJ1-6; D is perhaps TRBD1 (5 bases). Germline lookup yields CDR1 MDHEN and CDR2 SYDVKM. This CDR3 has 15 amino acids. With 3 bases removed from V and 6 bases from J, the gap between germline ends came to 12 bases. The CDR3 is CASSFAGVGNSPLHF. The CDR3 DNA is TGTGCCAGCAGTTTCGCGGGGGTAGGTAATTCACCCCTCCACTTT.

The genes are TRBV9 and TRBJ1-4; no reliable D call. The CDR3 spans 13 residues. V was clipped by 4 bases and J by 8 bases, with 12 bases between them. Per germline, CDR1 SGDLS and CDR2 YYNGEE. In DNA, the CDR3 is TGTGCCAGCAGCCCGAGGCCGGGGGAAAAACTGTTTTTT. It yields the protein CASSPRPGEKLFF.

This chain joins TRBV2 and TRBJ2-2; a weak D match, TRBD1 (6 bases). This CDR3 spans 14 amino acids. Trimming stripped 7 bases from V and 2 bases from J, with 11 bases between. CDR1 and CDR2 (germline): SNHLY, FYNNEI. The CDR3 sequence: CASNRDTNTGELFF. In DNA, the CDR3 is TGTGCCAGCAACCGGGACACCAACACCGGGGAGCTGTTTTTT.

The genes are TRBV7-8 and TRBJ2-1; D is perhaps TRBD2 (5 bases). The CDR3 length is 14 residues. Trimming removed 5 bases at V and 3 bases at J, with 11 bases between. The germline gives CDR1 SGHVS, CDR2 FQNEAQ. CDR3 sequence: CASSPSGNYNEQFF. The DNA for the CDR3 is TGTGCCAGCAGCCCCTCCGGGAACTACAATGAGCAGTTCTTC.

The chain joins TRBV9 to TRBJ2-2, with D perhaps matching TRBD1 (6 bases). Trimming removed 4 bases from V and 5 bases from J, with 12 bases in between. This CDR3 comprises 14 residues. Germline loops: CDR1 SGDLS, CDR2 YYNGEE. The CDR3 sequence is CASSIIGGTGELFF. The CDR3 coding sequence is TGTGCCAGCAGCATAATAGGGGGAACCGGGGAGCTGTTTTTT. Full variable domain (missing parts from reference TRBV9 and TRBJ2-2): DSGVTQTPKHLITATGQRVTLRCSPRSGDLSVYWYQQSLDQGLQFLIQYYNGEERAKGNILERFSAQQFPDLHSELNLSSLELGDSALYFCASSIIGGTGELFFGEGSRLTVL.

The CDR3 protein is CASSPRTDTQYF. As DNA, the CDR3 is TGTGCCAGTAGTCCCCGGACAGATACGCAGTATTTT. The genes are TRBV19 and TRBJ2-3; the D is unclear. Germline loops: CDR1 LNHDA, CDR2 SQIVND (reference sequence). Trimming cost V 5 bases and J 3 bases, with 6 bases left between them. This CDR3 is 12 amino acids long.

This sequence joins TRBV3-1 (or the pseudogene TRBV3-2) and TRBJ2-3; D is ambiguous. The CDR3 is made up of 16 amino acids. V lost 1 base to trimming and J lost 0 bases, with 11 bases between them. Per germline, CDR1 LGHDT and CDR2 YNNKEL (reference sequence). The CDR3 region is CASSQGEEKSTDTQYF. The CDR3 DNA is TGTGCCAGCAGCCAAGGTGAAGAGAAGAGCACAGATACGCAGTATTTT.

V and J are TRBV4-1 and TRBJ2-1, with a possible D match to TRBD2 (5 bases). Germline loops: CDR1 MGHRA, CDR2 YSYEKL. V lost 2 bases to trimming and J lost 0 bases, with 20 bases between them. This CDR3 region has 19 residues. CDR3 sequence (DNA): TGCGCCAGCAGCCAACAAGAATGGGCTAGCAGCAGCTCCTACAATGAGCAGTTCTTC. This codes for CASSQQEWASSSSYNEQFF.

This chain links TRBV29-1 with TRBJ2-7, with TRBD1 identical over 7 bases. The V gene's germline CDR1 is SQVTM and CDR2 ANQGSEA. The CDR3 loop spans 12 amino acids. V lost 6 bases to trimming and J lost 6 bases; unmatched junction nucleotides: 8. The CDR3 reads CSVRGDSSEQYF. DNA for the CDR3: TGCAGCGTGAGAGGGGACAGTTCCGAGCAGTACTTC.

V gene TRBV29-1 combines with J gene TRBJ2-2; 9 bases fit TRBD1. The CDR3 is 17 amino acids. V lost 4 bases and J lost 1; bases outside the gene matches: 10. From germline, CDR1 is SQVTM and CDR2 ANQGSEA. In DNA form, the CDR3 reads TGCAGCGTTGGAGGCGGGACAGGGATCGGGAACACCGGGGAGCTGTTTTTT. Protein product: CSVGGGTGIGNTGELFF.

V is TRBV5-4 and J is TRBJ1-1, with D tentatively TRBD1 (6 bases). The CDR3 consists of 16 residues. Trimming left V 0 bases short and J 5 bases short, with 17 bases between. Germline CDR1 reads SGHNT; CDR2 reads YYREEE (reference sequence). The CDR3 is CASSLEGGRRLTEAFF. CDR3 bases: TGTGCCAGCAGCTTGGAAGGGGGTAGGAGGCTGACTGAAGCTTTCTTT.

This clone was found a few times. This rearrangement joins TRBV4-1 to TRBJ1-1; perhaps TRBD1 as D (6 bases). Germline CDR1 MGHRA, CDR2 YSYEKL. Trimming pared 3 bases from V and 4 bases from J, leaving 15 bases between. This CDR3 spans 15 amino acids. Here the CDR3 reads CASSQVRGGSTEAFF. For the CDR3, the DNA is TGCGCCAGCAGCCAGGTCAGGGGCGGGAGCACTGAAGCTTTCTTT.

The gene calls are TRBV2 and TRBJ2-1, with 12 bases fitting TRBD2. Trimming removed 3 bases from V and 7 bases from J; junction bases left unmatched: 7. This CDR3 contains 16 residues. CDR1 is SNHLY and CDR2 is FYNNEI in the germline V gene. The CDR3 reads CASSDVLAGGVNEQFF. The CDR3 region has the DNA TGTGCCAGCAGTGATGTACTAGCGGGAGGTGTGAATGAGCAGTTCTTC.

The chain couples TRBV7-9 to TRBJ1-2; D is uncertain. The CDR3 has 13 amino acids. Germline V lookup: CDR1 SEHNR, CDR2 FQNEAQ (reference sequence). With 6 bases removed from V and 3 bases from J, the gap between germline ends came to 11 bases. CDR3 DNA sequence: TGTGCCAGCAGTCCGGAGTACGACTATGGCTACACCTTC. As protein: CASSPEYDYGYTF.

As regards this clone: Sequence at one end of the junction differs from germline and may be a read error. The chain couples TRBV7-3 to TRBJ2-7; 7 bases agree with TRBD1. The CDR3 spans 12 residues. Germline-derived CDR1 and CDR2 are SGHTA and FQGTGA. This CDR3 reads CASSLTGDSLTF. In DNA, the CDR3 is TGTGCCAGCAGCTTAACGGGGGACAGCCTCACCTTC. Full variable domain (outside the CDR3, taken from reference TRBV7-3 and TRBJ2-7): GAGVSQTPSNKVTEKGKYVELRCDPISGHTALYWYRQSLGQGPEFLIYFQGTGAADDSGLPNDRFFAVRPEGSVSTLKIQRTERGDSAVYLCASSLTGDSLTFGPGTRLTVT.

In its sample, this clone was seen once. V and J are TRBV27 and TRBJ1-1, with 10 bases that match TRBD1. Trimming took 4 bases from V and 3 from J; bases not matched to a gene: 2. The germline V gene has CDR1 MNHEY and CDR2 SMNVEV (reference sequence). This CDR3 spans 14 amino acids. CDR3 region: CASSWDRGDTEAFF. For the CDR3, the DNA is TGTGCCAGCAGTTGGGACAGGGGAGACACTGAAGCTTTCTTT.

The chain combines TRBV5-1 with TRBJ2-1, with 12 nucleotides matching TRBD2. Unmatched junction bases numbered 10, after V lost 0 bases and J lost 9 bases. CDR3 length: 17 amino acids. Looked up from germline, CDR1 is SGHRS and CDR2 is YFSETQ. CDR3 loop: CASSLGGGLAGRGEQFF. The CDR3 nucleotides are TGCGCCAGCAGCTTGGGGGGCGGACTAGCGGGACGGGGTGAGCAGTTCTTC.

This rearrangement joins TRBV6-5 to TRBJ2-5, with TRBD2 identical over 12 bases. The junction had 5 bases not matched to a gene; V was cut back by 2 bases and J by 4 bases. CDR1 is MNHEY and CDR2 is SVGAGI in the germline V gene. The CDR3 sequence is 16 residues long. Here the CDR3 DNA reads TGTGCCAGCAGTTACCTGACTAGCGGGAGCAGAGAGACCCAGTACTTC. This sequence encodes CASSYLTSGSRETQYF.

This clone was recorded only once. The chain joins TRBV12-3 or TRBV12-4 to TRBJ2-6; D call uncertain. V lost 8 bases and J 0 bases, leaving 5 bases between the germline ends. The CDR3 extends over 13 amino acids. CDR3 amino acids: CASRSSGANVLTF. CDR3 bases: TGTGCCAGCCGGTCCTCTGGGGCCAACGTCCTGACTTTC.

V and J are TRBV10-3 and TRBJ1-1; 8 bases line up with TRBD1. Germline V gene lookup returns CDR1 ENHRY and CDR2 SYGVKD. The V and J ends lost 8 bases and 1 base, in that order; junction bases with no gene match: 0. The CDR3 extends over 12 amino acids. The CDR3 nucleotides read TGTGCCATCCAGGGGGCGAACACTGAAGCTTTCTTT. This translates into CAIQGANTEAFF.

V is TRBV6-6 and J is TRBJ1-5; TRBD1 matches at 8 bases. The CDR3 length is 14 residues. The ends lost 6 bases at V and 3 bases at J; junction bases unmatched: 4. The germline V gene has CDR1 MNHNY and CDR2 SVGAGI (reference sequence). The CDR3 DNA sequence: TGTGCCAGCAGGGACAGGGCGACCAATCAGCCCCAGCATTTT. Its protein product is CASRDRATNQPQHF.

This clone was seen more than once but under ten times. V usage is TRBV12-3 or TRBV12-4 and J usage is TRBJ1-2, with D uncertain. CDR3 size: 13 residues. V was clipped by 3 bases and J by 1 base, with 6 bases between them. DNA of the CDR3: TGTGCCAGCAGTTTCGCCAGTAACTATGGCTACACCTTC. This sequence encodes CASSFASNYGYTF.

The chain carries TRBV2 and TRBJ1-5, with 8 bases matching TRBD1. With V trimmed by 6 bases and J by 0 bases, 4 bases remained unmatched. The germline V gene has CDR1 SNHLY and CDR2 FYNNEI. CDR3 size: 15 residues. The CDR3 here is CASRAGTGSNQPQHF. The DNA of the CDR3 is TGTGCCAGCAGAGCAGGGACAGGTAGCAATCAGCCCCAGCATTTT. Complete variable domain (other parts from reference TRBV2 and TRBJ1-5): EPEVTQTPSHQVTQMGQEVILRCVPISNHLYFYWYRQILGQKVEFLVSFYNNEISEKSEIFDDQFSVERPDGSNFTLKIRSTKLEDSAMYFCASRAGTGSNQPQHFGDGTRLSIL.

V and J are TRBV27 and TRBJ2-7, with 10 bases lining up with TRBD1. J was trimmed by 4 bases and V by 5 bases; bases with no gene match: 11. Germline V gene sequence: CDR1 MNHEY, CDR2 SMNVEV (reference sequence). The CDR3 loop spans 16 amino acids. CDR3 in amino acids: CASSRNRQGARYEQYF. CDR3 nucleotides: TGTGCCAGCAGTCGAAACCGACAGGGGGCCCGATACGAGCAGTACTTC.

The chain is built from TRBV6-5 and TRBJ1-3; TRBD1 aligns across 9 bases. V gave up 4 bases and J gave up 0 bases; unmatched junction bases: 4. Germline lookup yields CDR1 MNHEY and CDR2 SVGAGI. This CDR3 is built from 16 residues. CDR3 nucleotides: TGTGCCAGCAGTTCCCCGGACAGGGGCTCTGGAAACACCATATATTTT. This gives the protein CASSSPDRGSGNTIYF.